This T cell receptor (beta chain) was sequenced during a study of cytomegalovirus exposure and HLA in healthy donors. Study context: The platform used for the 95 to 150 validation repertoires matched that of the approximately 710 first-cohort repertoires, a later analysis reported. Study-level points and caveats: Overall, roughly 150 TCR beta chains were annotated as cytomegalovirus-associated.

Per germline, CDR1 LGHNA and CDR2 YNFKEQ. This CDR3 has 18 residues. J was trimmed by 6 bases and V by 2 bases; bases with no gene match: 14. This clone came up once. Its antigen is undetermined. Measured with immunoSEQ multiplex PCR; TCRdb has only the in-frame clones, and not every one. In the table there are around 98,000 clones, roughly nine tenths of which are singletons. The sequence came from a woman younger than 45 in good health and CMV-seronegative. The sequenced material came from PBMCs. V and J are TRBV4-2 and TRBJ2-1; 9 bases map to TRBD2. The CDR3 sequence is CASSQNPVGAGGLNEQFF. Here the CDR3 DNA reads TGTGCCAGCAGCCAAAACCCGGTTGGGGCGGGGGGGCTCAATGAGCAGTTCTTC.